This entry is about one T cell receptor beta chain. This clonotype has a handful of counts. Its antigen remains undetermined. Within one base of it there is no much larger clone, and no base qualities were kept. This specimen belongs to a study of T cells in Graves' hyperthyroidism and ophthalmopathy (dated by TCRdb to between 2018 and 2021). For the wider study: Peripheral blood samples were taken at the time of initial diagnosis, prior to any treatment. A discovery cohort of approximately 100 patients, roughly 43 with Graves' ophthalmopathy and 55 to 60 with stable Graves' hyperthyroidism, was used to find distinguishing TCR V-J signatures. Prospective prediction of ophthalmopathy was tested in an independent validation cohort consisting of about 19 hyperthyroidism patients and 15 or so patients who later progressed to ophthalmopathy. The approximately 95 discovery patients were divided at random into training and test sets in a 7:3 ratio. In addition, the study compared T-cell repertoires in thyroid tissue and in blood from five to seven Graves' hyperthyroidism patients. Once sampling was done, hyperthyroidism patients were given methimazole at a starting dose of 30 mg daily, whereas ophthalmopathy patients were given high-dose intravenous methylprednisolone. The paper reports TCR Vbeta CDR3 sequencing of approximately 140 peripheral blood samples: around 41 ophthalmopathy, about 75 hyperthyroidism and about 17 progressor patients.

A patient counted as having stable Graves' hyperthyroidism if no progression to ophthalmopathy occurred over 18 months of follow-up. Hyperthyroidism patients were newly diagnosed, with disease duration under 2 months, and aged 18 to 65 years. Exclusion was applied to patients with uncontrolled infections, other autoimmune diseases, pregnancy or lactation. Diagnoses were established on the basis of clinical symptoms, serum thyroxine and TRAb, thyroid ultrasound, and orbital computed tomography. PBMCs were isolated from about 10 ml of fresh peripheral blood by Ficoll-Paque density gradient centrifugation. Trizol reagent was used to extract total RNA, and RNA quality was then checked on an Agilent 2100 Bioanalyzer. What the work shows at the level of the full study, not this receptor alone: In validation, progression to ophthalmopathy was predicted by the model with about 70% sensitivity and under 85% specificity, a median of about 6.4 months before onset. Sample size was not statistically predetermined, and blinding of investigators to group allocation was not performed. Ophthalmopathy was separated from stable hyperthyroidism by a 13 V-J signature model, with over 85% sensitivity and approximately 81% specificity obtained in cross-validation and 80%/75% obtained in testing. Blood samples also contained most of the expanded thyroid clonotypes (frequency above 0.001), which suggests that blood repertoires may reflect thyroid immune responses.

The TCR beta CDR3 regions were amplified from the RNA transcripts. The TCR CDR3 was subjected to a first round of RT-PCR using the HTBI primer set and the Qiagen OneStep RT-PCR kit. The libraries were constructed in a second round of multiplex PCR and then size-selected and purified. Paired-end sequencing of the libraries was performed with 100 bp reads on an Illumina HiSeq2000. Turning to the authors' computational methods: SOAPnuke was used to process the raw data, removing reads that contained adapters or uncalled bases, had a mean Phred below 15, or lacked an exact match to the constant primer or identifier. High-quality paired reads were merged using COPE v1.2.5, and each unique nucleotide sequence was defined as a clonotype. MiTCR v1.1 was used to align the clonotypes against IMGT TRBV, TRBD and TRBJ reference segments. The analysis included only V-J combinations with a frequency above 0.0001, which together covered over 98% of the repertoires. A TCS score was defined as the ratio of F50 (clonal expansion) to E x V (chaos), with BLOSUM62-based TCRdist applied between CDR3 peptides within each V-J. Welch's t-statistics and random forest reduced 500 to 650 V-J features to under 15, which were used in a naive Bayes classifier (R e1071). TCRdb itself trimmed the public reads at Q25 with fastp, ran MiXCR and retained productive beta chains. Merged by CDR3 protein, the rows form single entries marked with the most common genes and DNA. TCRdb assigned the V and J calls; the authors' analysis was not used. This sample is represented by fewer than 650,000 distinct CDR3 sequences; around 15% of them were singletons. The top ten clonotypes cover 14% of the sample.

The clonotype originates from a woman aged 40 to 50 with Graves' hyperthyroidism. Sequencing input: blood.

In nucleotide form, the sequence is TGTGCCAGCAGTTTAGCTCCGGCGGGAGTAAGCAATGAGCAGTTCTTC. This translates into CASSLAPAGVSNEQFF. The receptor chain draws on TRBV12-3 or TRBV12-4 and TRBJ2-1, and TRBD2 matches 7 of the central bases. The CDR3 has 16 amino acids, counting the end cysteine and phenylalanine. Only the CDR3 DNA is retained, 48 bases long and in frame from the first base. V is pruned by 0 bases and J by 6 bases, leaving 8 bases of the junction without a gene match.